What follows is one TCR beta chain and its context. Antigen specificity is unknown. In germline, CDR1 is SGDLS, CDR2 YYNGEE. This CDR3 is built from 14 residues. V was trimmed by 0 bases and J by 3 bases, leaving 10 bases between them. Using immunoSEQ multiplex PCR, the repertoire was profiled, and TCRdb retains in-frame clones only, with some absent. The data hold 9,200 or so clones, with about 97% observed a single time. These data are taken from a study of T cell clonotyping in hematopoietic cell transplantation. The study, taken as a whole, reports: Pathologically expanded recipient clonotypes increased progressively from day 30 to day 180 as diversity fell.

J is TRBJ2-7 and V is TRBV9; D gene uncertain. The sequence derives from a male patient aged 60-69 years who had an allogeneic stem cell transplant from a related donor, so the T cells may come from the graft donor. Some clones in this sample may be carry-over from other donors' samples. The specimen comprised peripheral blood mononuclear cells, sampled 100 days after allogeneic stem cell transplant. The CDR3 spells CASSVEPSNYEQYF. Written as DNA, the CDR3 is TGTGCCAGCAGCGTAGAACCCAGTAACTACGAGCAGTACTTC.